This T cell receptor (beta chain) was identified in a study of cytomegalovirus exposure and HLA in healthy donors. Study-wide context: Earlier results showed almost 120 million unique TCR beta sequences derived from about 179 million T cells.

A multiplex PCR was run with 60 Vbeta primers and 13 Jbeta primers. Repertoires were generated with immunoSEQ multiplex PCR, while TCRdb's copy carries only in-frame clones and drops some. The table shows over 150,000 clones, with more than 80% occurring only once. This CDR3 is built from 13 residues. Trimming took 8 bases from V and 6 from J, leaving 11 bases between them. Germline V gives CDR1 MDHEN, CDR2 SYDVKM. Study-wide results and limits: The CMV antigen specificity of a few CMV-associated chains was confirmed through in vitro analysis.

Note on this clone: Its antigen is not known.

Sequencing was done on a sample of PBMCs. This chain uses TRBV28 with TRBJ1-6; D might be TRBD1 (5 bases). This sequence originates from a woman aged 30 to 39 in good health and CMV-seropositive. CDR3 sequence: CASQGRSNSPLHF. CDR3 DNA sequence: TGTGCCAGCCAGGGTAGGAGTAATTCACCCCTCCACTTT.